The sequence of this T cell receptor (beta chain) was determined in a study of siplizumab effects on memory and regulatory T cells. The wider study: The pairing of mixed lymphocyte reactions set siplizumab at about 1 ug/mL against the absence of drug.

This clone was counted a few times. Its target is unknown. Assaying covered 10^5 or so TCR templates per sample. Measured with immunoSEQ multiplex PCR; TCRdb has only the in-frame clones, and not every one. The table includes 9,500 to 10,000 clones, about 41% detected once. Study-wide points: There appeared to be greater diversity in naive T cells than in memory cells, and naive T cells seemed major contributors to the alloresponse.

Germline assignment: CDR1 MDHEN and CDR2 SYDVKM. The CDR3 is 17 residues long. Trimming took 4 bases from V and 0 from J, leaving 16 bases between them. Mixed lymphocyte reaction cells were cocultured at 37°C for 6 to 7 days. Each population got its own dye, CFSE for responder PBMCs and Violet Dye for stimulator PBMCs, and they were put together 1:1. V is TRBV28 and J is TRBJ2-4; weak D call: TRBD1 (6 bases). The sample taken for sequencing was CFSE-low (dividing) CD4+ T cells sorted from an allogeneic mixed lymphocyte reaction. This clonotype originated in a human donor in good health; the cells came from an allogeneic mixed lymphocyte reaction. This CDR3 reads CASSSPPGTIAKNIQYF. The CDR3, as DNA: TGTGCCAGCAGTTCCCCCCCAGGGACAATAGCCAAAAACATTCAGTACTTC.